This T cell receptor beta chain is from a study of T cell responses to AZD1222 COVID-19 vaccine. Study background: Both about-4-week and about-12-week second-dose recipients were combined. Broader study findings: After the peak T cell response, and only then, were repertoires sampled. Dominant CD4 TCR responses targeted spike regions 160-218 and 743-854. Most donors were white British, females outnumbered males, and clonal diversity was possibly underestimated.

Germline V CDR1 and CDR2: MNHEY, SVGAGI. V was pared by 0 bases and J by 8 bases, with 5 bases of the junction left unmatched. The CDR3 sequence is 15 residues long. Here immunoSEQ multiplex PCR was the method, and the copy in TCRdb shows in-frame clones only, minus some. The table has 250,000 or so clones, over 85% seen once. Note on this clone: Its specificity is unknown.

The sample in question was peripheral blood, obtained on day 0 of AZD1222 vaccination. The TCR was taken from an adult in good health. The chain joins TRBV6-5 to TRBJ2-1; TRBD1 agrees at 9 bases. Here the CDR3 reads CASSYSRTGAHEQFF. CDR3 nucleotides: TGTGCCAGCAGTTACTCCCGGACAGGGGCGCATGAGCAGTTCTTC.